A selection of T cell receptor beta chains follows, all from one sample in a study of human T cells and chemical hapten exposure. TCRdb independently ran MiXCR on the RACE reads; one entry per CDR3 protein. Among 300,000 to 450,000 distinct CDR3 sequences listed, approximately 5% were seen once. The sample consisted of whole blood, taken in connection with sensitization to the hapten diphenylcyclopropenone (DPC). The origin of the receptors is a woman in her forties or fifties with alopecia areata. Some clones in this sample may be carry-over from other donors' samples. Both conserved end residues are part of each CDR3. A D gene is named only where the DNA matches it firmly. The size entry is marked missing in some rows and otherwise reads once, few, many or a size class.

J gene: TRBJ2-2
V gene: TRBV20-1
D gene: TRBD1
clone size: few
CDR3 protein: CSARGPGQEVTGELFF
CDR3 DNA: TGCAGTGCCAGAGGACCGGGACAGGAGGTCACCGGGGAGCTGTTTTTT

J gene: TRBJ1-4
V gene: TRBV7-2
D gene: TRBD1
clone size: many
CDR3 protein: CASSLQGAAEKLFF
CDR3 DNA: TGTGCCAGCAGCTTACAGGGGGCGGCGGAAAAACTGTTTTTT

J gene: TRBJ2-3
V gene: TRBV19
D gene: .
clone size: .
CDR3 protein: CSSSKTESGTDTQYF
CDR3 DNA: TGTTCCAGTAGTAAAACAGAATCGGGCACAGATACGCAGTATTTT

J gene: TRBJ1-2
V gene: TRBV28
D gene: .
clone size: .
CDR3 protein: CASSPEPPSVNYGYTF
CDR3 DNA: TGTGCCAGCAGTCCGGAGCCCCCTTCTGTTAACTATGGCTACACCTTC

J gene: TRBJ2-3
V gene: TRBV3-1
D gene: .
clone size: many
CDR3 protein: CASSHRADTQYF
CDR3 DNA: TGTGCCAGCAGCCATCGCGCGGATACGCAGTATTTT

J gene: TRBJ1-4
V gene: TRBV6-5
D gene: .
clone size: .
CDR3 protein: CASSFWENEKLFF
CDR3 DNA: TGTGCCAGCAGTTTTTGGGAGAATGAAAAACTGTTTTTT

J gene: TRBJ1-6
V gene: TRBV4-3
D gene: .
clone size: many
CDR3 protein: CASSQDAGESPLHF
CDR3 DNA: TGCGCCAGCAGCCAAGACGCAGGGGAATCACCCCTCCACTTT

J gene: TRBJ2-1
V gene: TRBV20-1
D gene: TRBD2
clone size: .
CDR3 protein: CSALHSGRTLYNEQFF
CDR3 DNA: TGCAGTGCGCTTCATAGCGGGAGGACCCTTTACAATGAGCAGTTCTTC

J gene: TRBJ2-3
V gene: TRBV4-2
D gene: .
clone size: many
CDR3 protein: CASSPRSPPDTQYF
CDR3 DNA: TGTGCCAGCAGCCCGCGGTCTCCCCCAGATACGCAGTATTTT

J gene: TRBJ2-3
V gene: TRBV6-1
D gene: TRBD2
clone size: many
CDR3 protein: CASSARLAGSTDTQYF
CDR3 DNA: TGTGCCAGCAGTGCACGACTAGCGGGTAGCACAGATACGCAGTATTTT

J gene: TRBJ2-5
V gene: TRBV13
D gene: .
clone size: many
CDR3 protein: CASSSHAGETQYF
CDR3 DNA: TGTGCCAGCAGTTCCCATGCGGGAGAGACCCAGTACTTC

J gene: TRBJ1-2
V gene: TRBV20-1
D gene: .
clone size: .
CDR3 protein: CSAKDSESYYGYTF
CDR3 DNA: TGCAGTGCTAAGGACAGCGAATCCTACTATGGCTACACCTTC

J gene: TRBJ2-1
V gene: TRBV2
D gene: .
clone size: many
CDR3 protein: CASINGRGSLQFF
CDR3 DNA: TGTGCCAGCATCAACGGAAGGGGGTCGCTGCAGTTCTTC

J gene: TRBJ1-6
V gene: TRBV2
D gene: .
clone size: few
CDR3 protein: CASSAVGPLHF
CDR3 DNA: TGTGCCAGCAGTGCCGTTGGACCCCTCCACTTT

J gene: TRBJ2-5
V gene: TRBV28
D gene: TRBD2
clone size: many
CDR3 protein: CASSSLAGVVETQYF
CDR3 DNA: TGTGCCAGCAGTTCCTTAGCGGGAGTTGTTGAGACCCAGTACTTC